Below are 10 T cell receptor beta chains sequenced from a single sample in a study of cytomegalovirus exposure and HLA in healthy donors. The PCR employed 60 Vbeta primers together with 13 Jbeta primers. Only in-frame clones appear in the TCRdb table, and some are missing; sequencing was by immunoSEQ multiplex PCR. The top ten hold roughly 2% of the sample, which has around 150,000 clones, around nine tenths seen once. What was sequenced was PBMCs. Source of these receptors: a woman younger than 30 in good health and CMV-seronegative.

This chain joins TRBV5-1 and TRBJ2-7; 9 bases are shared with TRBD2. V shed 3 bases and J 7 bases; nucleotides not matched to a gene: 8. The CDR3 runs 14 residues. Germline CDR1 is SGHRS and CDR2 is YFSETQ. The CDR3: CASSSIAGVGEQYF. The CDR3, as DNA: TGCGCCAGCAGCTCGATAGCGGGAGTGGGTGAGCAGTACTTC.

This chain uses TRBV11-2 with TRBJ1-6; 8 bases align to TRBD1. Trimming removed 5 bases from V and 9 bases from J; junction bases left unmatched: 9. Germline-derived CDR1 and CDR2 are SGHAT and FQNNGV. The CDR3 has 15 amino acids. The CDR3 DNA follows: TGTGCCAGCAGCCCCCTAGCCAGGGGGCTTTCACCCCTCCACTTT. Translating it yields CASSPLARGLSPLHF.

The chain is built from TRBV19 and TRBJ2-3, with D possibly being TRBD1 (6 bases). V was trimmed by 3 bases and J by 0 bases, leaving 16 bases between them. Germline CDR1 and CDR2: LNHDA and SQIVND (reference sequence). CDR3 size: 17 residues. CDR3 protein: CASSIWTDRTSTDTQYF. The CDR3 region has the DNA TGTGCCAGTAGTATCTGGACAGACCGCACTAGCACAGATACGCAGTATTTT.

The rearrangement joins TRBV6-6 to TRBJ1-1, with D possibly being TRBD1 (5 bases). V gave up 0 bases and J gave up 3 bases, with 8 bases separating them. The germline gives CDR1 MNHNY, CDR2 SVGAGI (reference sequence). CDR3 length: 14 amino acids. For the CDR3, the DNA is TGTGCCAGCAGTTACTCGGAAGGGGACACTGAAGCTTTCTTT. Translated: CASSYSEGDTEAFF.

The CDR3 here is CSVERGGDQETQYF. CDR3 DNA sequence: TGCAGCGTTGAAAGGGGGGGGGACCAAGAGACCCAGTACTTC. The chain links TRBV29-1 to TRBJ2-5; tentatively, D is TRBD2 (7 bases). CDR1 is SQVTM and CDR2 is ANQGSEA in the germline V gene. The length of the CDR3 is 14 residues. Trimming pared 2 bases from V and 0 bases from J, leaving 10 bases between. The entire variable domain, with the rest obtained from reference TRBV29-1 and TRBJ2-5, is as follows: SAVISQKPSRDICQRGTSLTIQCQVDSQVTMMFWYRQQPGQSLTLIATANQGSEATYESGFVIDKFPISRPNLTFSTLTVSNMSPEDSSIYLCSVERGGDQETQYFGPGTRLLVL.

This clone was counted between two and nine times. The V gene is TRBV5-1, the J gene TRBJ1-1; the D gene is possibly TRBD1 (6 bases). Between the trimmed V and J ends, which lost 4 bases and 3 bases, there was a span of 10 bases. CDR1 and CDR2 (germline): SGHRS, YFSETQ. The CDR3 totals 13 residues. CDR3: CASSPQGYTEAFF. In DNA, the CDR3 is TGCGCCAGCAGCCCGCAGGGGTACACTGAAGCTTTCTTT.

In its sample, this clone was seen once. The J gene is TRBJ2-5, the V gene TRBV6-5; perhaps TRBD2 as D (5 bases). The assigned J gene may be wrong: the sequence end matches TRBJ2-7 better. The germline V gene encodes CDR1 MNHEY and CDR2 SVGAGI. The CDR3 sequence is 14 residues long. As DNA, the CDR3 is TGTGCCAGCAGTCCACTGGGGAGCTCCTACGAGCAGTACTTC. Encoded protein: CASSPLGSSYEQYF.

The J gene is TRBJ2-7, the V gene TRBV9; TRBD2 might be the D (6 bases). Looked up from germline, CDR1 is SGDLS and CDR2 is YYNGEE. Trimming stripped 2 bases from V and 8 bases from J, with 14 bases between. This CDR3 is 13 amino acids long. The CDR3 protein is CASSVEGGNKQYF. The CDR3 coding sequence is TGTGCCAGCAGCGTGGAAGGAGGGAATAAGCAGTACTTC.

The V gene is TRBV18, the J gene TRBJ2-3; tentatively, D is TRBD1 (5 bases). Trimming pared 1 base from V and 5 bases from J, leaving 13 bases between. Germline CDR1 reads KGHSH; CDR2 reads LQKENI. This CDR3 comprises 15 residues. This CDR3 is CASSPRGISGDTQYF. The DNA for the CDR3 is TGTGCCAGCTCACCACGGGGCATTTCGGGAGATACGCAGTATTTT.

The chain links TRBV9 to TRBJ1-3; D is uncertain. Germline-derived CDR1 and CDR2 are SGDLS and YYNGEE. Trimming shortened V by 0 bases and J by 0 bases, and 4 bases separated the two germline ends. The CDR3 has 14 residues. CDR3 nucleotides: TGTGCCAGCAGCGTAGCCAGCTCTGGAAACACCATATATTTT. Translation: CASSVASSGNTIYF.